Sequencing of this T cell receptor (beta chain) was carried out in a study of blood T cell repertoires in COVID-19. Study-level information: Sample material is recorded as cDNA or gDNA derived from T cells, B-cell-depleted T cells, or PBMCs.

This CDR3 spans 14 amino acids. In germline, CDR1 is SEHNR, CDR2 FQNEAQ (reference sequence). The V end lost 4 bases, the J end lost 4 bases, and 13 bases lay between the germline ends. TCRdb's copy holds only in-frame clones and misses some; the assay was immunoSEQ multiplex PCR. The profile shows some 270,000 clones, under 90% of them singletons. The genes are TRBV7-9 and TRBJ1-1, with a weak D call TRBD1 (5 bases). This TCR was recovered from a man aged 45 to 65 with acute or convalescent COVID-19. The sequenced sample consisted of peripheral blood. CDR3 DNA: TGTGCCAGCAGCTACGGGGGAATGGGCACTGAAGCTTTCTTT. Translated: CASSYGGMGTEAFF.